Listed here are 10 T cell receptor beta chains from one sample, sequenced in a study of control samples from healthy donors and cancer patients. The data were produced by immunoSEQ multiplex PCR, yet TCRdb's version contains in-frame clones alone and is incomplete. Of around 85,000 clones listed, about 88% were seen once; the top ten hold 7.6%. The specimen was blood. The source of these receptors is an older woman in good health.

V gene TRBV27 combines with J gene TRBJ1-2; 7 nucleotides match TRBD1. Unmatched junction bases numbered 12, after V lost 6 bases and J lost 8 bases. The CDR3 covers 14 residues. The germline gives CDR1 MNHEY, CDR2 SMNVEV (reference sequence). The CDR3 loop reads CASSYHDRVEGYTF. The CDR3 DNA sequence: TGTGCCAGCAGCTATCACGACAGGGTCGAGGGCTACACCTTC.

This rearrangement joins TRBV27 to TRBJ1-4; D is uncertain. Looked up from germline, CDR1 is MNHEY and CDR2 is SMNVEV (reference sequence). The germline V and J ends were trimmed by 3 bases and 4 bases, with 12 bases remaining between them. The CDR3 sequence is 15 residues long. The CDR3 region is CASSLRVTVNEKLFF. CDR3 nucleotides: TGTGCCAGCAGTTTGAGGGTTACAGTTAATGAAAAACTGTTTTTT.

The rearrangement links TRBV7-9 to TRBJ2-5; TRBD1 matches at 9 bases. The length of the CDR3 is 16 residues. Germline CDR1 SEHNR, CDR2 FQNEAQ (reference sequence). V lost 5 bases and J lost 2; bases outside the gene matches: 9. The CDR3 is CASSKGPGQGQETQYF. The CDR3 DNA reads as TGTGCCAGCAGCAAGGGCCCGGGACAGGGTCAAGAGACCCAGTACTTC.

This clone has just one count. The V and J genes are TRBV6-6 and TRBJ2-1; 8 bases map to TRBD2. Per germline, CDR1 MNHNY and CDR2 SVGAGI (reference sequence). V lost 6 bases and J lost 3; bases outside the gene matches: 7. This CDR3 region has 15 residues. The CDR3 region has the DNA TGTGCCAGCAGCCCGGGACTAGGGGGCTACAATGAGCAGTTCTTC. This codes for CASSPGLGGYNEQFF.

This chain connects TRBV9 to TRBJ2-7; D is perhaps TRBD2 (6 bases). Per the germline V gene, CDR1 is SGDLS and CDR2 is YYNGEE. The CDR3 is 15 amino acids. V was trimmed by 4 bases and J by 5 bases, leaving 19 bases between them. CDR3 sequence (DNA): TGTGCCAGCAGCAAGTTCCGGGGGACCGACCACGAGCAGTACTTC. Translating gives CASSKFRGTDHEQYF.

V usage is TRBV2 and J usage is TRBJ2-5, with a tentative D call TRBD1 (5 bases). The germline V and J ends were trimmed by 5 bases and 7 bases, with 14 bases remaining between them. Looked up from germline, CDR1 is SNHLY and CDR2 is FYNNEI. The CDR3 spans 13 residues. CDR3 sequence reads: CASSQGNRGTQYF. CDR3 sequence (DNA): TGTGCCAGCAGTCAGGGAAATAGGGGGACCCAGTACTTC.

This sequence joins TRBV2 and TRBJ1-1, with D perhaps TRBD1 (5 bases). Germline lookup yields CDR1 SNHLY and CDR2 FYNNEI. With 6 bases removed from V and 1 base from J, the gap between germline ends came to 12 bases. This CDR3 region has 14 residues. The DNA of the CDR3 is TGTGCCAGCAGGTCACTGGGGGGGAACACTGAAGCTTTCTTT. Protein: CASRSLGGNTEAFF.

J is TRBJ1-2 and V is TRBV19; no reliable D call. CDR1 and CDR2 (germline): LNHDA, SQIVND (reference sequence). Trimming removed 1 base at V and 5 bases at J, with 8 bases between. CDR3 size: 13 residues. The CDR3 DNA reads TGTGCCAGTAGTATAGTCCCCGGGTATGGCTACACCTTC. Translated: CASSIVPGYGYTF. Full variable domain (rest looked up from reference TRBV19 and TRBJ1-2): DGGITQSPKYLFRKEGQNVTLSCEQNLNHDAMYWYRQDPGQGLRLIYYSQIVNDFQKGDIAEGYSVSREKKESFPLTVTSAQKNPTAFYLCASSIVPGYGYTFGSGTRLTVV.

The V gene is TRBV4-3, the J gene TRBJ2-1; the match to TRBD2 covers 8 bases. V was pared by 1 base and J by 8 bases, with 7 bases of the junction left unmatched. Germline CDR1 LGHNA, CDR2 YSLEER. The CDR3 extends over 15 amino acids. CDR3 coding DNA: TGCGCCAGCAGCCAAGTAGCGATCGGGGGGGATGAGCAGTTCTTC. Translating gives CASSQVAIGGDEQFF.

The chain uses TRBV7-9 and TRBJ1-4, with D possibly TRBD1 on 6 matching bases. The CDR3 contains 15 residues. Germline V gene data show CDR1 as SEHNR and CDR2 as FQNEAQ (reference sequence). V lost 5 bases, J lost 7 bases, and 17 bases lay in between. CDR3 DNA sequence: TGTGCCAGCAGCCCCAAGGCCCTAGGGGGTGAAAAACTGTTTTTT. Translation: CASSPKALGGEKLFF.